Each of the 9 T cell receptor beta chains below was sequenced from the same sample in a study of blood T cell repertoires in COVID-19. Only in-frame clones appear in the TCRdb table, and some are missing; sequencing was by immunoSEQ multiplex PCR. The sample yields some 320,000 clones, over 75% seen once. Sequencing input: peripheral blood. The receptors originated from a woman between 45 and 65 years old who had recovered from COVID-19.

V and J are TRBV7-9 and TRBJ2-1; D is unresolved. This CDR3 is 12 amino acids long. The germline CDR1 and CDR2 sequences are SEHNR and FQNEAQ (reference sequence). The germline V and J ends were trimmed by 5 bases and 8 bases, with 10 bases remaining between them. Here the CDR3 DNA reads TGTGCCAGCAGCATTCTACCGGATGAGCAGTTCTTC. Amino acids: CASSILPDEQFF.

This clone was counted a few times. This sequence joins TRBV20-1 and TRBJ2-7; possible D gene TRBD1, 5 bases. The CDR3 runs 15 residues. Trimming took 3 bases from V and 5 from J, leaving 20 bases between them. CDR1 DFQATT and CDR2 SNEGSKA come from the germline V gene (reference sequence). The DNA for the CDR3 is TGCAGTGCTAGTTACTCCGGGTATGGCAGGGACGAGCAGTACTTC. Translated: CSASYSGYGRDEQYF.

CDR3 sequence reads: CASSLGERGGSYEQYF. Here the CDR3 DNA reads TGTGCCAGCTCATTGGGAGAGCGGGGGGGCTCCTACGAGCAGTACTTC. This chain links TRBV18 with TRBJ2-7; 10 nucleotides line up with TRBD2. The CDR3 runs to 16 residues. V was clipped by 5 bases and J by 0 bases; unmatched bases: 7. CDR1 KGHSH and CDR2 LQKENI come from the germline V gene.

As for this clone: Distinct nucleotide sequences in the sample also encode this CDR3. The chain is built from TRBV5-1 and TRBJ2-7; a weak D match, TRBD1 (5 bases). The CDR3 has 14 residues. CDR1 SGHRS and CDR2 YFSETQ come from the germline V gene. The V gene lost 5 bases and the J gene lost 1 base, with 13 bases spanning the gap. CDR3 protein: CASSFTGDSYEQYF. The CDR3, as DNA: TGCGCCAGCAGTTTTACAGGCGATTCCTACGAGCAGTACTTC.

The gene calls are TRBV7-2 and TRBJ2-5; tentative D call: TRBD2 (5 bases). CDR1 SGHTA and CDR2 FQGNSA come from the germline V gene. This CDR3 is built from 15 residues. V lost 1 base, J lost 0 bases, and 9 bases lay in between. The CDR3 DNA follows: TGTGCCAGCAGCTTAGTGACGGGGAACCAAGAGACCCAGTACTTC. Amino acids: CASSLVTGNQETQYF.

This chain links TRBV30 with TRBJ1-6, with 8 bases that match TRBD1. This CDR3 contains 13 residues. Germline CDR1 and CDR2: GTSNPN and SVGIG (reference sequence). The trim removed 7 bases at V and 4 bases at J, leaving 3 bases unmatched. The CDR3 region is CASDRVYNSPLHF. CDR3 nucleotides: TGTGCCTCGGACAGGGTGTATAATTCACCCCTCCACTTT.

CDR3 nucleotide sequence: TGCGCCAGCAGTGAGTCGGCGGGACAGGGCTACGAGCAGTACTTC. The encoded protein is CASSESAGQGYEQYF. The V and J genes are TRBV10-1 and TRBJ2-7; TRBD1 agrees at 9 bases. The CDR3 is 15 residues long. Germline lookup yields CDR1 WNHNN and CDR2 SYGVQD (reference sequence). V shed 0 bases and J 3 bases; nucleotides not matched to a gene: 3.

The chain uses TRBV18 and TRBJ1-2; TRBD1 aligns across 8 bases. Germline V gene data show CDR1 as KGHSH and CDR2 as LQKENI. This CDR3 has 14 amino acids. Trimming cost V 3 bases and J 8 bases; bases outside gene matches: 8. CDR3 in amino acids: CASSPQTGEGGYTF. CDR3 bases: TGTGCCAGCTCACCCCAGACAGGGGAGGGCGGCTACACCTTC.

The chain combines TRBV4-3 with TRBJ1-1; unclear D gene. V was clipped by 3 bases and J by 1 base, with 12 bases between them. The CDR3 spans 15 residues. From germline, CDR1 is LGHNA and CDR2 YSLEER. For the CDR3, the DNA is TGCGCCAGCAGCCACCGCTGGGGAGGGAACACTGAAGCTTTCTTT. Its protein product is CASSHRWGGNTEAFF.